These 12 T cell receptor beta chains originate from one sample sequenced in a study of blood T cells in healthy people across ages. It was with a sample-barcoded 5' primer and a J-beta primer mix that a second PCR of about 7 to 12 cycles was run. Via MiXCR, TCRdb re-called the 5' RACE reads, giving one row per CDR3 protein. Of approximately 810,000 distinct CDR3 sequences in the sample, 25% to 35% are singletons; the top ten hold roughly 17%. Sequenced sample: blood. The receptor set was obtained from a woman aged 80 or over in good health.

This rearrangement joins TRBV6-1 to TRBJ1-1, with unresolved D. The CDR3 loop spans 12 amino acids. The V end was cut by 2 bases, the J end by 4 bases, with 5 bases between. Germline CDR1 and CDR2: MNHNS and SASEGT. The CDR3 protein is CASSEQATEAFF. The CDR3 bases are TGTGCCAGCAGTGAACAGGCCACTGAAGCTTTCTTT.

This clonotype has ten or more counts. The chain links TRBV6-6 to TRBJ2-2; TRBD1 matches at 9 bases. V lost 4 bases, J lost 4 bases, and 4 bases stayed unmatched. This CDR3 has 15 residues. Germline lookup yields CDR1 MNHNY and CDR2 SVGAGI (reference sequence). In DNA form, the CDR3 reads TGTGCCAGCAGTTCTACAGGGGGCGGCACCGGGGAGCTGTTTTTT. This translates into CASSSTGGGTGELFF.

This clonotype has a handful of counts. This sequence joins TRBV5-1 and TRBJ1-1; weak D call: TRBD1 (6 bases). Per germline, CDR1 SGHRS and CDR2 YFSETQ. The CDR3 spans 15 residues. Trimming cost V 1 base and J 0 bases, with 10 bases left between them. CDR3 region: CASSLIGQMNTEAFF. CDR3 DNA sequence: TGCGCCAGCAGCTTGATAGGACAGATGAACACTGAAGCTTTCTTT. Full variable domain (outside the CDR3, taken from reference TRBV5-1 and TRBJ1-1): KAGVTQTPRYLIKTRGQQVTLSCSPISGHRSVSWYQQTPGQGLQFLFEYFSETQRNKGNFPGRFSGRQFSNSRSEMNVSTLELGDSALYLCASSLIGQMNTEAFFGQGTRLTVV.

J is TRBJ2-7 and V is TRBV7-8; 7 bases align to TRBD1. The germline V gene has CDR1 SGHVS and CDR2 FQNEAQ. V dropped 1 base and J dropped 7; count of bases not matched to a gene: 13. The CDR3 sequence is 16 residues long. The CDR3 protein is CASSLERGRTSNEQYF. The CDR3 nucleotides read TGTGCCAGCAGCTTAGAGAGGGGGCGAACTTCCAATGAGCAGTACTTC.

This clonotype showed up just a few times. J is TRBJ2-1 and V is TRBV6-2 or TRBV6-3; tentative D call: TRBD1 (5 bases). The CDR3 consists of 18 residues. V lost 0 bases and J 1 base, leaving 16 bases between the germline ends. Germline assignment: CDR1 MNHEY and CDR2 SVGEGT. The CDR3 bases are TGTGCCAGCAGTTACTCTGGCCCGACAGCGTATTCCTACAATGAGCAGTTCTTC. Its translation: CASSYSGPTAYSYNEQFF.

The sample holds a few counts of this clonotype. The chain has TRBV7-9 and TRBJ1-1; D unclear. Trimming cost V 2 bases and J 0 bases, with 19 bases left between them. CDR1 and CDR2 from the germline V gene are SEHNR and FQNEAQ (reference sequence). CDR3 length: 18 residues. The CDR3 here is CASSLRRVTLWMNTEAFF. CDR3 nucleotides: TGTGCCAGCAGCTTAAGGCGGGTTACGCTCTGGATGAACACTGAAGCTTTCTTT. Together with reference TRBV7-9 and TRBJ1-1, the CDR3 gives the full variable domain: DTGVSQNPRHKITKRGQNVTFRCDPISEHNRLYWYRQTLGQGPEFLTYFQNEAQLEKSRLLSDRFSAERPKGSFSTLEIQRTEQGDSAMYLCASSLRRVTLWMNTEAFFGQGTRLTVV.

The rearrangement uses TRBV12-3 or TRBV12-4 and TRBJ2-2, with 7 bases aligning to TRBD1. The length of the CDR3 is 17 residues. J lost 1 base, V lost 5 bases, and 10 bases had no gene match. This chain's CDR3 is CASSPITGDQNTGELFF. The CDR3 DNA reads TGTGCCAGCAGTCCCATCACAGGGGACCAGAACACCGGGGAGCTGTTTTTT.

This clonotype came up many times. The chain carries TRBV9 and TRBJ2-3; the D gene is possibly TRBD1 (5 bases). The V and J ends lost 0 bases and 2 bases respectively, with 10 bases between them. Per germline, CDR1 SGDLS and CDR2 YYNGEE. This CDR3 comprises 15 residues. The CDR3: CASSVAVGDTDTQYF. CDR3 nucleotide sequence: TGTGCCAGCAGCGTAGCGGTAGGGGACACAGATACGCAGTATTTT.

CDR3 bases: TGTGCCAGCAGTTACTCGGCAGTCTATGGCTACACCTTC. Protein sequence: CASSYSAVYGYTF. This rearrangement joins TRBV6-6 to TRBJ1-2; D is ambiguous. V lost 0 bases and J lost 4, with 6 bases in between. CDR3 size: 13 residues. Germline V lookup: CDR1 MNHNY, CDR2 SVGAGI (reference sequence).

This clonotype has at least ten counts. V and J are TRBV7-2 and TRBJ2-3; 9 bases match TRBD2. CDR1 and CDR2 (germline): SGHTA, FQGNSA. V was pared by 3 bases and J by 2 bases, with 3 bases of the junction left unmatched. This CDR3 region has 15 residues. The CDR3 DNA sequence: TGTGCCAGCAGCTTTCTAGCGGGGACCACAGATACGCAGTATTTT. Residues: CASSFLAGTTDTQYF.

As to this clonotype: This clone may be a read error of a much larger clone one base away. The chain links TRBV7-7 to TRBJ1-1, with D hard to call. The germline V gene encodes CDR1 SSHAT and CDR2 FNYEAQ (reference sequence). Between the trimmed V and J ends, which lost 6 bases and 5 bases, there was a span of 16 bases. CDR3 size: 14 residues. The CDR3 protein is CASRHKTGGTEAFF. In DNA, the CDR3 is TGTGCCAGCAGGCATAAAACTGGCGGAACTGAAGCTTTCTTT.

V is TRBV7-2 and J is TRBJ2-5; D gene uncertain. This CDR3 comprises 16 residues. Germline CDR1 and CDR2: SGHTA and FQGNSA. V was trimmed by 3 bases and J by 1 base, leaving 15 bases between them. The CDR3 sequence is CASSFSGPPLQETQYF. CDR3 in DNA: TGTGCCAGCAGCTTTTCCGGACCGCCACTCCAAGAGACCCAGTACTTC.